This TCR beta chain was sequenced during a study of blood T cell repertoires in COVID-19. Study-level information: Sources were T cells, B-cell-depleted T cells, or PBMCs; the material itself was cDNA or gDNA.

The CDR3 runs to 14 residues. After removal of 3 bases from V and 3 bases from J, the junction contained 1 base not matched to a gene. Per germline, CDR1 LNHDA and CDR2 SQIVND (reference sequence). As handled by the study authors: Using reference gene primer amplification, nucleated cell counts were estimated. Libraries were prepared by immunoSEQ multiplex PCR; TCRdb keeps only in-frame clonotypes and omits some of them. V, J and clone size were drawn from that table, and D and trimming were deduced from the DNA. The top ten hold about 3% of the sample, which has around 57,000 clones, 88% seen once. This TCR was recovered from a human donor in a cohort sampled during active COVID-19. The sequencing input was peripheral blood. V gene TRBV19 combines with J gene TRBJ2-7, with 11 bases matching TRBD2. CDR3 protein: CASSIGTSGYEQYF. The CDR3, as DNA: TGTGCCAGTAGTATTGGGACTAGCGGCTACGAGCAGTACTTC.